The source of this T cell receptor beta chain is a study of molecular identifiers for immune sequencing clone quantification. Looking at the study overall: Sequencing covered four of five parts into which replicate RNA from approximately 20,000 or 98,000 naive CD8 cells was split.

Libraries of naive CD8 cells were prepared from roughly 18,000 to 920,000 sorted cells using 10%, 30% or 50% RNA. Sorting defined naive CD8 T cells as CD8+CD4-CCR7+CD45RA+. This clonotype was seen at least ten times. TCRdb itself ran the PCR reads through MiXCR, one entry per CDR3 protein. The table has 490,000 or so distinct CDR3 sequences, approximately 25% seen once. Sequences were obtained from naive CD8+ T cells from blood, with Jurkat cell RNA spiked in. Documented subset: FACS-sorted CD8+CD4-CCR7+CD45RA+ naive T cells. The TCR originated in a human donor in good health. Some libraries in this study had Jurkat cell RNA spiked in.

Here the CDR3 reads CASGDFQETQYF. The DNA of the CDR3 is TGTGCCAGCGGAGATTTCCAAGAGACCCAGTACTTC. The chain uses TRBV7-9 and TRBJ2-5; D uncertain. The ends were cut back, 8 bases at V and 1 base at J, with 8 bases in the middle. Germline CDR1 reads SEHNR; CDR2 reads FQNEAQ (reference sequence). There are 12 residues in the CDR3.